The 8 T cell receptor beta chains reported below all come from one sample, sequenced in a study of blood T cell repertoires in COVID-19. The data were produced by immunoSEQ multiplex PCR, yet TCRdb's version contains in-frame clones alone and is incomplete. The sample holds 150,000 to 200,000 clones, roughly nine tenths seen once. What was sequenced was peripheral blood. These receptors were collected from a man aged 55-75 years with acute or convalescent COVID-19.

The CDR3 DNA is TGTGCCAGCACCGAAGGGGCAGTAGTAGAGACCCAGTACTTC. Amino acids: CASTEGAVVETQYF. The genes are TRBV6-5 and TRBJ2-5; tentatively, D is TRBD1 (5 bases). Germline assignment: CDR1 MNHEY and CDR2 SVGAGI. The CDR3 extends over 14 amino acids. With 7 bases removed from V and 4 bases from J, the gap between germline ends came to 16 bases.

The chain combines TRBV9 with TRBJ1-2; D ambiguous. CDR1 is SGDLS, CDR2 YYNGEE, per germline. This CDR3 comprises 12 residues. The germline V and J ends were trimmed by 6 bases and 2 bases, with 8 bases remaining between them. In nucleotides, the CDR3 is TGTGCCAGCACGGGAAGAAACTATGGCTACACCTTC. This translates into CASTGRNYGYTF. Combining the CDR3 with reference TRBV9 and TRBJ1-2 gives the whole variable domain DSGVTQTPKHLITATGQRVTLRCSPRSGDLSVYWYQQSLDQGLQFLIQYYNGEERAKGNILERFSAQQFPDLHSELNLSSLELGDSALYFCASTGRNYGYTFGSGTRLTVV.

This rearrangement joins TRBV4-1 to TRBJ1-1; tentatively, D is TRBD1 (5 bases). This CDR3 spans 16 amino acids. V dropped 3 bases and J dropped 0 bases, with 14 bases sitting between them. Germline assignment: CDR1 MGHRA and CDR2 YSYEKL. CDR3 DNA sequence: TGCGCCAGCAGCCACCAAGAAGCAGGGTTGAACACTGAAGCTTTCTTT. Protein sequence: CASSHQEAGLNTEAFF.

V gene TRBV24-1 combines with J gene TRBJ2-5; perhaps TRBD1 as D (5 bases). Trimming cost V 1 base and J 7 bases, with 15 bases left between them. CDR3 length equals 15 residues. From germline, CDR1 is KGHDR and CDR2 SFDVKD. The CDR3 DNA follows: TGTGCCACCAGTGATTTCGGTACAGGCCCGCCGACCCAGTACTTC. Translated, it gives CATSDFGTGPPTQYF.

The rearrangement uses TRBV19 and TRBJ2-4; TRBD2 agrees at 13 bases. The CDR3 loop spans 15 amino acids. Losses at the gene ends were 5 bases for V and 7 bases for J; bases not matched to a gene: 5. In germline, CDR1 is LNHDA, CDR2 SQIVND (reference sequence). CDR3 region: CASSGTSGTGNIQYF. In DNA form, the CDR3 reads TGTGCCAGTAGTGGGACTAGCGGGACCGGGAACATTCAGTACTTC.

This chain links TRBV3-1 (or the pseudogene TRBV3-2) with TRBJ1-1, with D perhaps TRBD1 (5 bases). The germline V and J ends were trimmed by 4 bases and 1 base, with 13 bases remaining between them. CDR3 length: 15 residues. Per the germline V gene, CDR1 is LGHDT and CDR2 is YNNKEL (reference sequence). CDR3 sequence (DNA): TGTGCCAGCAGCCGGGGTGCCAGGGAGAACACTGAAGCTTTCTTT. This sequence encodes CASSRGARENTEAFF.

The chain recombines TRBV19 with TRBJ1-2, with D tentatively TRBD1 (6 bases). V lost 4 bases, J lost 9 bases, and 12 bases lay in between. The germline gives CDR1 LNHDA, CDR2 SQIVND (reference sequence). The CDR3 covers 12 residues. The CDR3 DNA is TGTGCCAGTAGTACGCACAGGGTCAGCTACACCTTC. Encoded protein: CASSTHRVSYTF.

This clone has more than one count but fewer than ten. V gene TRBV7-8 combines with J gene TRBJ2-7, with 8 bases that match TRBD1. Per germline, CDR1 SGHVS and CDR2 FQNEAQ. Trimming cost V 3 bases and J 5 bases; bases outside gene matches: 3. The CDR3 length is 13 residues. In DNA, the CDR3 is TGTGCCAGCAGCTTTGACAGGGGTAACGAGCAGTACTTC. Protein sequence: CASSFDRGNEQYF.